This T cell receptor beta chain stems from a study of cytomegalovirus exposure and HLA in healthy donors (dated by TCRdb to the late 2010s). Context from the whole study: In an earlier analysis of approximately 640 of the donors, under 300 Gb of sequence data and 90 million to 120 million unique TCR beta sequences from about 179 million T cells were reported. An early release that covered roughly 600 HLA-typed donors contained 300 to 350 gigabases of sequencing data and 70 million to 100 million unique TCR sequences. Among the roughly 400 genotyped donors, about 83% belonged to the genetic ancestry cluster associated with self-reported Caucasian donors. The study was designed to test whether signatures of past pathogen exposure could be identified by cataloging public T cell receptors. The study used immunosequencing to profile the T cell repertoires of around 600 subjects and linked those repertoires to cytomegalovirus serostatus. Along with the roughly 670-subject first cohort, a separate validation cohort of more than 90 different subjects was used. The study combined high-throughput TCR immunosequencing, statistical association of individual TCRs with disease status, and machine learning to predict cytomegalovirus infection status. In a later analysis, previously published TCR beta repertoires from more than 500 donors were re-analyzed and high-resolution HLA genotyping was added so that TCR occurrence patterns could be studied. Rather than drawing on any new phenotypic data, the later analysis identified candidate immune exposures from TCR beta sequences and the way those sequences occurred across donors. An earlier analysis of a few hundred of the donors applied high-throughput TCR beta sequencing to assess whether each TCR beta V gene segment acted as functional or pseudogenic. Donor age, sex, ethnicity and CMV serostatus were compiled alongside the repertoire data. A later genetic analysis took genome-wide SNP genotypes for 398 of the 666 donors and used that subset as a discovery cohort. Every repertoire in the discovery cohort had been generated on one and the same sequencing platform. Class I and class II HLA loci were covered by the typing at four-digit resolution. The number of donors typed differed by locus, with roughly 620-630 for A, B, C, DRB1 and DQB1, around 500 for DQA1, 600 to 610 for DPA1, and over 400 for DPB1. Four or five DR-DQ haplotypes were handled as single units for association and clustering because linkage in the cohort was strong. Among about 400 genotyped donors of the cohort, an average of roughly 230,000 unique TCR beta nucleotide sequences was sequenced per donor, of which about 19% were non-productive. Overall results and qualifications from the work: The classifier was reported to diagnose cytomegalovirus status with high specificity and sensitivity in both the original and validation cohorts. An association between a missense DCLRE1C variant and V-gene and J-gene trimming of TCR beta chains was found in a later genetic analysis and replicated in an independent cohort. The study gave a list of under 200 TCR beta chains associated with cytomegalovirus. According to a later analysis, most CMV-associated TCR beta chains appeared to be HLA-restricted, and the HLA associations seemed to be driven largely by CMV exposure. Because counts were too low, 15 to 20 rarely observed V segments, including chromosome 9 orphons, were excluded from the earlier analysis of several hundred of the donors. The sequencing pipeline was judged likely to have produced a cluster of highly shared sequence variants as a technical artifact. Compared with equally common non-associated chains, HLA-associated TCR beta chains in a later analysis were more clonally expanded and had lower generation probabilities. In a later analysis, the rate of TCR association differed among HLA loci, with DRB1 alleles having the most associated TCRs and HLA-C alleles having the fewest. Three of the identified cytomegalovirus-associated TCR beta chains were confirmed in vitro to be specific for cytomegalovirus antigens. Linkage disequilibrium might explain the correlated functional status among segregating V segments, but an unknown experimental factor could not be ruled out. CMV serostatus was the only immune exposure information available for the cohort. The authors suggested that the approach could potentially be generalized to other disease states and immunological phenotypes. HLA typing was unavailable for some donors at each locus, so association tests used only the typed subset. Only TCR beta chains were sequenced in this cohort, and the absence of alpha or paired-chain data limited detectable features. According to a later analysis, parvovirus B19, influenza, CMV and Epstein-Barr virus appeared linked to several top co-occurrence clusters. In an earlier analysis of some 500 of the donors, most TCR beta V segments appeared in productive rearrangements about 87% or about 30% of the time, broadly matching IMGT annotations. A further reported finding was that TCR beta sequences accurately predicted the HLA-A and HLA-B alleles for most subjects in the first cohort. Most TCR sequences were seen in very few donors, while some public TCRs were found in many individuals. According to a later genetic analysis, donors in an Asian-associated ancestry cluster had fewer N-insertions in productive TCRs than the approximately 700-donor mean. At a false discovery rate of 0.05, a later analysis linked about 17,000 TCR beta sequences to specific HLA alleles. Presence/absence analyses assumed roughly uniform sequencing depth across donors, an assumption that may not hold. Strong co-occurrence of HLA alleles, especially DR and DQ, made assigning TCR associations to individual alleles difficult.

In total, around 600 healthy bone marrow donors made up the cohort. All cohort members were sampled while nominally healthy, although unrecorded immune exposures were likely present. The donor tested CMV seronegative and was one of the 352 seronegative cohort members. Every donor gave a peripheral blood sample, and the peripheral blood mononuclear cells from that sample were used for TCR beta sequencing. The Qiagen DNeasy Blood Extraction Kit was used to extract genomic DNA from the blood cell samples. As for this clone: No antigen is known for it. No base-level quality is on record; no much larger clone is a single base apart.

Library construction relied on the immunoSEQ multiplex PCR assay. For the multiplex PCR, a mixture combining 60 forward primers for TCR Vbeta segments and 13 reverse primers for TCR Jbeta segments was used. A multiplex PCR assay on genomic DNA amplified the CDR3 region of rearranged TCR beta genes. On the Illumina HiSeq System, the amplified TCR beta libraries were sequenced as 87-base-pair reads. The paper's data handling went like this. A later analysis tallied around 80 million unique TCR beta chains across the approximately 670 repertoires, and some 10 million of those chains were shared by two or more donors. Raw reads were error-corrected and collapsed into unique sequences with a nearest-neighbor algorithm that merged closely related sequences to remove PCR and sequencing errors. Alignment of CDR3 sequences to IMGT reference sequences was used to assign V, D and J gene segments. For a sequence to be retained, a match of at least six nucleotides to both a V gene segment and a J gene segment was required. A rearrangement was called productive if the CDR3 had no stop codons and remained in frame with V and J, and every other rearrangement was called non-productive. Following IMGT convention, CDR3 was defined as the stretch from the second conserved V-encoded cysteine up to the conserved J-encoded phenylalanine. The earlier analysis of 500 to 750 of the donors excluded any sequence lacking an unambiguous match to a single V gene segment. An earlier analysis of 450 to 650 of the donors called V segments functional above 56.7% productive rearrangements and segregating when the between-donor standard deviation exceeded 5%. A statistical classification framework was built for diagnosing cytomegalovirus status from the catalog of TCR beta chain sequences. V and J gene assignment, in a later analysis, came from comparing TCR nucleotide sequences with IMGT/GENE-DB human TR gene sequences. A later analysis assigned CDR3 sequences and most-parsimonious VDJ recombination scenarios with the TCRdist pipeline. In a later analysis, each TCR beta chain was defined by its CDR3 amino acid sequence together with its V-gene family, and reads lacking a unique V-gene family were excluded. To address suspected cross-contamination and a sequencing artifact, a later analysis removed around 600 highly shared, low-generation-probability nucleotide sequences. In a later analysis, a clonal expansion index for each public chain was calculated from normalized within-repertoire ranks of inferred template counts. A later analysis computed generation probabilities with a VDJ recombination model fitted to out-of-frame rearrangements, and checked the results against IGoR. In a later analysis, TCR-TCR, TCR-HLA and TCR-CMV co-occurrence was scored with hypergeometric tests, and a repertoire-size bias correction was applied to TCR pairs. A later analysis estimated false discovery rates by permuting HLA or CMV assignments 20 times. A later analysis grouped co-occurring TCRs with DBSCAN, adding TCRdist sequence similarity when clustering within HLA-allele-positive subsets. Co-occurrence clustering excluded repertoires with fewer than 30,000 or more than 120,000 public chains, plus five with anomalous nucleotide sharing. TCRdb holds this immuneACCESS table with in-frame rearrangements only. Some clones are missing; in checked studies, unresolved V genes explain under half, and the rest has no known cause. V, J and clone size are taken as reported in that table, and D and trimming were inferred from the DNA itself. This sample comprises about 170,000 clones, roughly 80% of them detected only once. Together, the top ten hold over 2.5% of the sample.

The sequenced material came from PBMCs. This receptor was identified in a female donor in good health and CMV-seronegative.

The CDR3 protein is CASSDGGGSDTQYF. Here is the DNA: TGTGCCAGCAGTGACGGCGGGGGCTCAGATACGCAGTATTTT. Here the chain combines TRBV6-4 and TRBJ2-3; a tentative D call is TRBD2 (7 bases match). Looking up the germline V gene yields CDR1 MRHNA and CDR2 SNTAGT. Trimming takes 2 bases from V and 4 bases from J, and the germline ends sit 10 bases apart. Spanning cysteine to phenylalanine, the CDR3 consists of 14 amino acids. Here the CDR3 DNA is all that survives: 42 bases in frame from base 1.